This T cell receptor (beta chain) was captured by sequencing in a study of cytomegalovirus exposure and HLA in healthy donors. Overall study context: The approximately 110 validation repertoires, a later analysis reported, used the same platform as the approximately 650 first-cohort repertoires.

V lost 1 base and J lost 0, with 10 bases in between. Germline CDR1 MGHRA, CDR2 YSYEKL. CDR3 size: 15 residues. Assay: immunoSEQ multiplex PCR; the TCRdb copy retains only in-frame clones and omits some. The sample carries 200,000 to 250,000 clones, over 80% recorded once. Concerning this clone: Its antigen is unknown.

Study observations and caveats: Researchers reported that a few CMV-associated chains were confirmed in vitro as CMV antigen-specific. The authors enumerated around 150 TCR beta chains as linked to cytomegalovirus.

Sequencing was done on a sample of PBMCs. The V call is TRBV4-1, the J call TRBJ2-7, with D perhaps TRBD1 (6 bases). This receptor was taken from a woman in her 30s in good health and CMV-seropositive. The CDR3: CASSQADRSSYEQYF. CDR3 in DNA: TGCGCCAGCAGCCAAGCTGACAGGAGCTCCTACGAGCAGTACTTC.